Each of the 8 T cell receptor beta chains below was sequenced from the same sample in a study of cytomegalovirus exposure and HLA in healthy donors. The PCR contained 60 Vbeta and 13 Jbeta primers. Clones were sequenced by immunoSEQ multiplex PCR, and TCRdb holds only the in-frame ones, with some missing. The sample records about 190,000 clones, just under 75% being singletons. The specimen sequenced was PBMCs. Every receptor here comes from a man aged 25 to 40 in good health and CMV-seropositive.

The chain recombines TRBV4-3 with TRBJ2-1, with D perhaps matching TRBD2 (5 bases). Germline V gives CDR1 LGHNA, CDR2 YSLEER. V dropped 0 bases and J dropped 0 bases, with 6 bases sitting between them. This CDR3 is built from 15 residues. The CDR3 DNA follows: TGCGCCAGCAGCCAAGACGCGGGCTCCTACAATGAGCAGTTCTTC. As protein: CASSQDAGSYNEQFF.

The V and J genes are TRBV9 and TRBJ2-1, with 14 nucleotides matching TRBD2. Trimming removed 4 bases from V and 4 bases from J; junction bases left unmatched: 7. Germline V CDR1 and CDR2: SGDLS, YYNGEE. This CDR3 comprises 17 residues. CDR3 DNA: TGTGCCAGCAGCCACGGGACTAGCGGGGGTTCTTACAATGAGCAGTTCTTC. It specifies CASSHGTSGGSYNEQFF.

This chain uses TRBV5-1 with TRBJ2-7; D gene uncertain. Trimming removed 5 bases at V and 1 base at J, with 7 bases between. The CDR3 sequence is 12 residues long. Per germline, CDR1 SGHRS and CDR2 YFSETQ. The CDR3 coding sequence is TGCGCCAGCAGACCCGAGTCCTACGAGCAGTACTTC. This sequence encodes CASRPESYEQYF.

This chain connects TRBV27 to TRBJ2-5, with 12 bases lining up with TRBD2. There are 15 residues in the CDR3. Germline V gives CDR1 MNHEY, CDR2 SMNVEV (reference sequence). After removal of 6 bases from V and 2 bases from J, the junction contained 4 bases not matched to a gene. CDR3 sequence: CASRNLAGGQETQYF. The CDR3 coding sequence is TGTGCCAGCAGAAACCTAGCGGGAGGGCAAGAGACCCAGTACTTC.

The genes are TRBV5-5 and TRBJ2-2, with TRBD2 matching 7 bases. The CDR3 runs 16 residues. V lost 2 bases, J lost 4 bases, and 8 bases stayed unmatched. CDR1 is SGHKS and CDR2 is YYEKEE in the germline V gene (reference sequence). The CDR3 region is CASSFTSDAGTGELFF. CDR3 DNA: TGTGCCAGCAGCTTCACTAGCGATGCAGGCACCGGGGAGCTGTTTTTT.

The chain carries TRBV23-1 and TRBJ1-6; 10 nucleotides align to TRBD1. TRBV23-1 carries the ORF label, with uncertain function. Trimming removed 3 bases from V and 9 bases from J; junction bases left unmatched: 11. There are 17 residues in the CDR3. CDR3 bases: TGCGCCAGCAGTCATTACCCGGGACAGGGGTGGTGTTCACCCCTCCACTTT. It specifies CASSHYPGQGWCSPLHF.

V usage is TRBV7-3 and J usage is TRBJ2-4, with TRBD2 as a possible D gene (7 bases). CDR1 is SGHTA and CDR2 is FQGTGA in the germline V gene. V lost 1 base and J 6 bases, leaving 19 bases between the germline ends. This CDR3 spans 17 amino acids. The CDR3 nucleotides read TGTGCCAGCAGCTTAAATGGGGGGGGGCAGGGGCGAAACATTCAGTACTTC. This sequence encodes CASSLNGGGQGRNIQYF. Full variable domain (remainder filled in from reference TRBV7-3 and TRBJ2-4): GAGVSQTPSNKVTEKGKYVELRCDPISGHTALYWYRQSLGQGPEFLIYFQGTGAADDSGLPNDRFFAVRPEGSVSTLKIQRTERGDSAVYLCASSLNGGGQGRNIQYFGAGTRLSVL.

The chain combines TRBV30 with TRBJ2-7, with D maybe TRBD1 (5 bases). Trimming removed 3 bases from V and 7 bases from J, with 13 bases in between. The CDR3 runs 12 residues. Germline lookup yields CDR1 GTSNPN and CDR2 SVGIG (reference sequence). The DNA of the CDR3 is TGTGCCTGGAGGGGTAGAAGGGGAGAGCAGTACTTC. This gives the protein CAWRGRRGEQYF.